The 8 T cell receptor beta chains below come from one sample, sequenced in a study of regulatory T cells in long-lasting Graves disease. Noted time point: newly diagnosed GD, antithyroid drugs for less than 3 months. PBMC-extracted RNA yielded the TCR library. HTBI primers from iRepertoire and Arm-PCR of CDR3 regions yielded the TCR beta libraries. TCRdb re-called the multiplex PCR reads with MiXCR, one entry per CDR3 protein. The table lists around 250,000 distinct CDR3 sequences, around 20% of them singletons. The sample here was peripheral blood mononuclear cells (PBMCs), taken at new diagnosis, from a patient treated with antithyroid drugs. Receptors were obtained from a female donor with Graves disease.

In this sample, this clonotype turned up many times. The J gene is TRBJ2-5, the V gene TRBV10-3, with 9 nucleotides matching TRBD2. V dropped 8 bases and J dropped 4; count of bases not matched to a gene: 8. This CDR3 is built from 14 residues. Germline CDR1 is ENHRY and CDR2 is SYGVKD. In DNA form, the CDR3 reads TGTGCCATCGGAGTGGCGGGGGGGCTAGAGACCCAGTACTTC. It yields the protein CAIGVAGGLETQYF.

Ten or more counts support this clonotype. CDR3 bases: TGTGCCAGCAGGGGACGGCAAGAGACCCAGTACTTC. Residues: CASRGRQETQYF. This chain connects TRBV2 to TRBJ2-5, with D perhaps TRBD1 or TRBD2 (5 bases each). This CDR3 spans 12 amino acids. Per the germline V gene, CDR1 is SNHLY and CDR2 is FYNNEI. Trimming shortened V by 6 bases and J by 2 bases, and 7 bases separated the two germline ends.

V and J are TRBV5-4 and TRBJ2-3; 8 bases match TRBD2. The J segment lost 2 bases and the V segment lost 4 bases, leaving 6 bases of the junction unmatched. Germline V lookup: CDR1 SGHNT, CDR2 YYREEE (reference sequence). The CDR3 is made up of 15 amino acids. CDR3 nucleotide sequence: TGTGCCAGCAGCCCTGGGCGGGGGGCCACAGATACGCAGTATTTT. Translated: CASSPGRGATDTQYF.

At least ten counts were recorded for this clonotype. This chain uses TRBV29-1 with TRBJ1-5, with 10 bases identical to TRBD1. Unmatched junction bases numbered 11, after V lost 5 bases and J lost 7 bases. CDR3 size: 15 residues. Germline V CDR1 and CDR2: SQVTM, ANQGSEA. The CDR3 region has the DNA TGCAGCGTTTCCGGAGGACAGGGGGGTGTCCAGCCCCAGCATTTT. It yields the protein CSVSGGQGGVQPQHF.

This clonotype showed up many times. The chain couples TRBV6-5 to TRBJ2-7; 14 bases line up with TRBD2. Per the germline V gene, CDR1 is MNHEY and CDR2 is SVGAGI. This CDR3 has 16 amino acids. Trimming removed 1 base from V and 6 bases from J; junction bases left unmatched: 5. CDR3 coding DNA: TGTGCCAGCAGTTACTTCGGACTAGCGGGAGGAGTCGAGCAGTACTTC. Its protein is CASSYFGLAGGVEQYF.

The CDR3 loop is CASSSFAGQGFNEQFF. CDR3 DNA: TGTGCCAGCAGCTCCTTTGCGGGACAGGGGTTCAATGAGCAGTTCTTC. V and J are TRBV7-3 and TRBJ2-1, with 10 bases aligning to TRBD1. The CDR3 sequence is 16 residues long. The V gene end was trimmed by 4 bases and the J gene end by 6 bases; junction bases not matched to a gene: 9. CDR1 and CDR2 (germline): SGHTA, FQGTGA.

This clonotype was recorded at least ten times. The chain uses TRBV28 and TRBJ2-3, with 8 bases identical to TRBD1. The CDR3 consists of 15 residues. The germline CDR1 and CDR2 sequences are MDHEN and SYDVKM. The trim removed 3 bases at V and 0 bases at J, leaving 2 bases unmatched. The CDR3 sequence is CASSFGDRSTDTQYF. The CDR3 DNA reads as TGTGCCAGCAGTTTTGGGGACAGGAGCACAGATACGCAGTATTTT.

This chain links TRBV2 with TRBJ2-5; 7 bases fit TRBD2. Trimming removed 3 bases from V and 5 bases from J; junction bases left unmatched: 6. The CDR3 contains 14 residues. The germline gives CDR1 SNHLY, CDR2 FYNNEI. CDR3 in DNA: TGTGCCAGCAGTGAGAGCCGGGGAGGGGAGACCCAGTACTTC. This translates into CASSESRGGETQYF. The full variable domain, in which reference TRBV2 and TRBJ2-5 provide the parts outside the CDR3, is EPEVTQTPSHQVTQMGQEVILRCVPISNHLYFYWYRQILGQKVEFLVSFYNNEISEKSEIFDDQFSVERPDGSNFTLKIRSTKLEDSAMYFCASSESRGGETQYFGPGTRLLVL.